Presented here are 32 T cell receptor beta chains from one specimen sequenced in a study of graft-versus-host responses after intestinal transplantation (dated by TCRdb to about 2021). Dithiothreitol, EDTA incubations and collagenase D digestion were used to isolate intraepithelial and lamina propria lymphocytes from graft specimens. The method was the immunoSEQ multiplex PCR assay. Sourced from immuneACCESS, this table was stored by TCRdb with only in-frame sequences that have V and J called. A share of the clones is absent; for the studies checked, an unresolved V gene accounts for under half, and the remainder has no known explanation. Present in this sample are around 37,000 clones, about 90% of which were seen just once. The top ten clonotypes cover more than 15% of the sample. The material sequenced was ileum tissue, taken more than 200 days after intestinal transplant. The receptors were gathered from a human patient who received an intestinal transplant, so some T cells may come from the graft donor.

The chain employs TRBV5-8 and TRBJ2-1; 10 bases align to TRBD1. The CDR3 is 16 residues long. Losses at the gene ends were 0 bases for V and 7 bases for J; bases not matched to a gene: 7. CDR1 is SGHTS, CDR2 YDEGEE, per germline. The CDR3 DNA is TGTGCCAGCAGCTTGGGACAGGGGGCGCAGGTAAATGAGCAGTTCTTC. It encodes CASSLGQGAQVNEQFF.

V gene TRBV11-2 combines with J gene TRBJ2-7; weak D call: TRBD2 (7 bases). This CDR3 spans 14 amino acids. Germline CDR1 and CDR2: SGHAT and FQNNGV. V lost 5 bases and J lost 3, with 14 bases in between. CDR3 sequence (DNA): TGTGCCAGCAGCCCAGGGGTAGCGGGCTACGAGCAGTACTTC. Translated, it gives CASSPGVAGYEQYF. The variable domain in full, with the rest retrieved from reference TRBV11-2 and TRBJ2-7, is EAGVAQSPRYKIIEKRQSVAFWCNPISGHATLYWYQQILGQGPKLLIQFQNNGVVDDSQLPKDRFSAERLKGVDSTLKIQPAKLEDSAVYLCASSPGVAGYEQYFGPGTRLTVT.

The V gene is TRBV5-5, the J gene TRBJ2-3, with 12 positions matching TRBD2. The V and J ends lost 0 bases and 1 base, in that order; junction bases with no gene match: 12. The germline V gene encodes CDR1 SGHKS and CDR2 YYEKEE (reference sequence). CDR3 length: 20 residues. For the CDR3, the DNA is TGTGCCAGCAGCTTGGCCCCTCTAGCGGGAGGGGCCTTACGCACAGATACGCAGTATTTT. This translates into CASSLAPLAGGALRTDTQYF.

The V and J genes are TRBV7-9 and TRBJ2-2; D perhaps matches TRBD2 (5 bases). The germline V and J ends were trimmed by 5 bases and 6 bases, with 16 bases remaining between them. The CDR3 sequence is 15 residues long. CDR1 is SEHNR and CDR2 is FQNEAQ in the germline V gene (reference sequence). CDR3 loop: CASSLRLLSPGELFF. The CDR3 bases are TGTGCCAGCAGCCTCCGACTACTTTCGCCCGGGGAGCTGTTTTTT. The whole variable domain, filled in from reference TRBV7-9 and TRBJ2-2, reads DTGVSQNPRHKITKRGQNVTFRCDPISEHNRLYWYRQTLGQGPEFLTYFQNEAQLEKSRLLSDRFSAERPKGSFSTLEIQRTEQGDSAMYLCASSLRLLSPGELFFGEGSRLTVL.

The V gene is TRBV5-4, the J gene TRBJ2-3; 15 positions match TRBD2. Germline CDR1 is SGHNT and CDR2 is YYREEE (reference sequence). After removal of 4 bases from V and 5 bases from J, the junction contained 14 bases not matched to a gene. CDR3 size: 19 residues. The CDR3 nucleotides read TGTGCCAGCAGCAGCCCCGGGACTAGCGGGGGGCGGGGGGTAGATACGCAGTATTTT. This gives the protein CASSSPGTSGGRGVDTQYF.

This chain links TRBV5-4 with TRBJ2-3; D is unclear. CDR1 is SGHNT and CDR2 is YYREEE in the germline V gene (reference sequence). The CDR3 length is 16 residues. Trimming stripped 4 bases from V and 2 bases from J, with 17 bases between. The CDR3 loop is CASSPRRAQPTDTQYF. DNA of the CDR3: TGTGCCAGCAGCCCCCGTAGGGCCCAACCCACAGATACGCAGTATTTT.

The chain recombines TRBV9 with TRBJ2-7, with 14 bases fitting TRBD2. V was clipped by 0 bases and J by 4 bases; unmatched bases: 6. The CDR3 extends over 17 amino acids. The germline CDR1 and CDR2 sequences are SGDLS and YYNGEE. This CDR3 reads CASSVGLAGGGDYEQYF. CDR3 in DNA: TGTGCCAGCAGCGTAGGACTAGCGGGAGGGGGCGATTACGAGCAGTACTTC.

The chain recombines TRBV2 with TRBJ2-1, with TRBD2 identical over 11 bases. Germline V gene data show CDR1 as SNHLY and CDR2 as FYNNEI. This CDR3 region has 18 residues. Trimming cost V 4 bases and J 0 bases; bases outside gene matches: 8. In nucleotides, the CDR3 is TGTGCCAGCAGTGGGCTAGCGGGAGGTTTAAGCTCCTACAATGAGCAGTTCTTC. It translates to CASSGLAGGLSSYNEQFF.

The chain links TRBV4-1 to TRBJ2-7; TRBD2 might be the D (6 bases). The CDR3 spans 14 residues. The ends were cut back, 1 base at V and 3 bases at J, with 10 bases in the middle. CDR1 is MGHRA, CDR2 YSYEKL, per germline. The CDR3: CASSQAGGNYEQYF. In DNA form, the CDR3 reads TGCGCCAGCAGCCAAGCGGGCGGGAACTACGAGCAGTACTTC.

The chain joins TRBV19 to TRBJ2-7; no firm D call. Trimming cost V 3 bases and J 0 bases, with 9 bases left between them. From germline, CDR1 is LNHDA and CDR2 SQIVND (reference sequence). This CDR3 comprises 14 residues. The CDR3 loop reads CASSITDSSYEQYF. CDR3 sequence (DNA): TGTGCCAGTAGTATCACAGATAGCTCCTACGAGCAGTACTTC.

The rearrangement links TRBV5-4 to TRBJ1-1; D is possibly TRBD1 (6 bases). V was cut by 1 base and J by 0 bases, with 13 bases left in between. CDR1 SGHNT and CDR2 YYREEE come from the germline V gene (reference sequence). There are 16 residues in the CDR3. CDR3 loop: CASSLTGMRVNTEAFF. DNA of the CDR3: TGTGCCAGCAGCTTGACAGGGATGAGGGTGAACACTGAAGCTTTCTTT.

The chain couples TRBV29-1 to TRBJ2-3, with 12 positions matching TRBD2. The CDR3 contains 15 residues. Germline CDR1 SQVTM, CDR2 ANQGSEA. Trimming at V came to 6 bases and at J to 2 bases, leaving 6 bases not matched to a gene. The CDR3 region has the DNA TGCAGCGTCGTAAGGACTAGCGGGGTCACAGATACGCAGTATTTT. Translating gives CSVVRTSGVTDTQYF.

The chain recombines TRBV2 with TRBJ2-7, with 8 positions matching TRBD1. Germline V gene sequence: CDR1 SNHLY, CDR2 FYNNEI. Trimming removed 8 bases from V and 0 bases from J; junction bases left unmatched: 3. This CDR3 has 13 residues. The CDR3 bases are TGTGCCAGCGGACAGGGAGACTCCTACGAGCAGTACTTC. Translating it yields CASGQGDSYEQYF.

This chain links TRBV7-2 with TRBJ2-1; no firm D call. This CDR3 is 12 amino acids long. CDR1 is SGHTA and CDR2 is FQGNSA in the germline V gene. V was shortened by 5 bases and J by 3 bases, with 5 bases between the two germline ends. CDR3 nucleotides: TGTGCCAGCAGCCCGGACTACAATGAGCAGTTCTTC. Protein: CASSPDYNEQFF.

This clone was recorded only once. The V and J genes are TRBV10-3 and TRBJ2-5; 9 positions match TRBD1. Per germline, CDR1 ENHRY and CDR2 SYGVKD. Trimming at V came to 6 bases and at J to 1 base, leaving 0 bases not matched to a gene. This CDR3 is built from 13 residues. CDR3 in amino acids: CAIRTGGQETQYF. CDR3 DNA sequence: TGTGCCATCAGGACAGGGGGCCAAGAGACCCAGTACTTC.

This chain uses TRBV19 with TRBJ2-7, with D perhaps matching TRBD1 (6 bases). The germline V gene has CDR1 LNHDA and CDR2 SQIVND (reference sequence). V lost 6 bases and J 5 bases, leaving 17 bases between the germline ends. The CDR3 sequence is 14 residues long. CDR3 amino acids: CASSSNTGRHEQYF. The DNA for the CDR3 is TGTGCCAGTAGCTCGAACACAGGGCGCCACGAGCAGTACTTC.

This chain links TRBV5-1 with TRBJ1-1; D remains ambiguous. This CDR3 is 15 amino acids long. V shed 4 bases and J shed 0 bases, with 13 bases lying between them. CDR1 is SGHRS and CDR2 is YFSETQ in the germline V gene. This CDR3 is CASSPVNRVNTEAFF. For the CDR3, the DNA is TGCGCCAGCAGCCCCGTTAATAGGGTGAACACTGAAGCTTTCTTT.

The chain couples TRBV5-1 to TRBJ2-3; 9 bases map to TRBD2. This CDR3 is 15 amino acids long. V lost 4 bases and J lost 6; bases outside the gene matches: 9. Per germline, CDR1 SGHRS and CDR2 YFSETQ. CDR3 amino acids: CASSPGLAVWDTQYF. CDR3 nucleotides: TGCGCCAGCAGCCCGGGACTAGCAGTTTGGGATACGCAGTATTTT.

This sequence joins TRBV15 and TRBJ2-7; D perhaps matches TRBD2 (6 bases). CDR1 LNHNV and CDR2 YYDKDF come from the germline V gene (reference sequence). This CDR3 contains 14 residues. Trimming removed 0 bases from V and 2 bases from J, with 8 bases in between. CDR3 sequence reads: CATSRDQRAYEQYF. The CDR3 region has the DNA TGTGCCACCAGCAGAGATCAGCGGGCCTACGAGCAGTACTTC. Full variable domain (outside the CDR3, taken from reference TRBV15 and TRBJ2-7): DAMVIQNPRYQVTQFGKPVTLSCSQTLNHNVMYWYQQKSSQAPKLLFHYYDKDFNNEADTPDNFQSRRPNTSFCFLDIRSPGLGDTAMYLCATSRDQRAYEQYFGPGTRLTVT.

For the CDR3, the DNA is TGTGCCAGCTCACCCCCGGGTTCAGATACGCAGTATTTT. Amino acid sequence: CASSPPGSDTQYF. The chain links TRBV18 to TRBJ2-3; D is unresolved. CDR3 length: 13 residues. V lost 3 bases, J lost 4 bases, and 8 bases lay in between. Germline V gene sequence: CDR1 KGHSH, CDR2 LQKENI.

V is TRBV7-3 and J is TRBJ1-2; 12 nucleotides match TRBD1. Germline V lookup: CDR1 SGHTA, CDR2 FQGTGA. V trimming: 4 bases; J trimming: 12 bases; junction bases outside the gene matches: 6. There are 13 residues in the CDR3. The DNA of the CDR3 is TGTGCCAGCAGCTCCGGGACAGGGGGCGCCCACACCTTC. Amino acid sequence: CASSSGTGGAHTF.

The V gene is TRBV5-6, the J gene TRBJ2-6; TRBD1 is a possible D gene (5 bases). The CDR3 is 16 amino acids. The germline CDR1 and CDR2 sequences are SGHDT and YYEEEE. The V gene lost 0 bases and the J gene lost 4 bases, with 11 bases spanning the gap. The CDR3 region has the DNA TGTGCCAGCAGCTTGGTTCCAGGGTACGGGGCCAACGTCCTGACTTTC. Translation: CASSLVPGYGANVLTF.

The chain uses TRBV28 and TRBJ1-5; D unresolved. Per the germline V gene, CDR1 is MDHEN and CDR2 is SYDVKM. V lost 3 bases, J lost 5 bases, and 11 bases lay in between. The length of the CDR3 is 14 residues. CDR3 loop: CASSFVSPHQPQHF. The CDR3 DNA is TGTGCCAGCAGTTTCGTGTCCCCACATCAGCCCCAGCATTTT.

The CDR3 DNA follows: TGTGCCTGGAGTGAGAACAGGGGGTCGGGCTACACCTTC. Protein product: CAWSENRGSGYTF. V and J are TRBV30 and TRBJ1-2; 8 bases match TRBD1. Trimming removed 1 base from V and 8 bases from J; junction bases left unmatched: 6. CDR1 and CDR2 from the germline V gene are GTSNPN and SVGIG (reference sequence). The CDR3 runs to 13 residues.

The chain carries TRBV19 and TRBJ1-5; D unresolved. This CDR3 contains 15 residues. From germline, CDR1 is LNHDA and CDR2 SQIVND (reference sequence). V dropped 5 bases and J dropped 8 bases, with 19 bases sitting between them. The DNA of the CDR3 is TGTGCCAGTAGTCCCGGAGGAGGATATCAGAAGCCCCAGCATTTT. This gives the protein CASSPGGGYQKPQHF.

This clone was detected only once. In DNA form, the CDR3 reads TGTGCCAGCAGCCTACAGGGGGCTAACTATGGCTACACCTTC. This sequence encodes CASSLQGANYGYTF. This rearrangement joins TRBV5-4 to TRBJ1-2, with TRBD1 matching 8 bases. In germline, CDR1 is SGHNT, CDR2 YYREEE (reference sequence). Trimming took 4 bases from V and 0 from J; bases not matched to a gene: 2. This CDR3 comprises 14 residues.

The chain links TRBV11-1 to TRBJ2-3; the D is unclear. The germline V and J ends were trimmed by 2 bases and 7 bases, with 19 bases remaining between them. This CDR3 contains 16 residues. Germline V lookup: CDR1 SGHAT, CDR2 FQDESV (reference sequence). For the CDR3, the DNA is TGTGCCAGCAGCTTACCTTCCAAGGGATGGAGAAATACGCAGTATTTT. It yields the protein CASSLPSKGWRNTQYF.

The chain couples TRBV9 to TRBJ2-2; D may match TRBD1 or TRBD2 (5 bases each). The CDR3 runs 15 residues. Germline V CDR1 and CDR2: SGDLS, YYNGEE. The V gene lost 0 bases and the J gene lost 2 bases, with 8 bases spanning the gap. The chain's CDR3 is CASSVGGTNTGELFF. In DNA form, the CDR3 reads TGTGCCAGCAGCGTAGGGGGGACCAACACCGGGGAGCTGTTTTTT. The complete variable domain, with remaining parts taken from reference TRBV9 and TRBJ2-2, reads DSGVTQTPKHLITATGQRVTLRCSPRSGDLSVYWYQQSLDQGLQFLIQYYNGEERAKGNILERFSAQQFPDLHSELNLSSLELGDSALYFCASSVGGTNTGELFFGEGSRLTVL.

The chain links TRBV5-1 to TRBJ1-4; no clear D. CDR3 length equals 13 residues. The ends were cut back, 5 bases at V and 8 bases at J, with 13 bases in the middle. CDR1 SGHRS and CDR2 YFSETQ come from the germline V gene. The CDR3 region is CASSEGRGEKLFF. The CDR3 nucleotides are TGCGCCAGCAGTGAGGGCCGAGGGGAAAAACTGTTTTTT.

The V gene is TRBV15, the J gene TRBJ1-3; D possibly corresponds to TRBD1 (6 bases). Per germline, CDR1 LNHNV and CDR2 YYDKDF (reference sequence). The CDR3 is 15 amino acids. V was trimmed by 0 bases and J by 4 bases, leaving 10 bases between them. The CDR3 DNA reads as TGTGCCACCAGCAGAGATCGCACAGGGGGAAACACCATATATTTT. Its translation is CATSRDRTGGNTIYF.

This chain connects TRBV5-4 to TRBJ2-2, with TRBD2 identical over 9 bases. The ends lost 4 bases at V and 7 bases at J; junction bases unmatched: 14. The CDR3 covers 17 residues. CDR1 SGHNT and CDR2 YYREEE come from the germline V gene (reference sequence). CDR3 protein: CASSPLMAGGPFGELFF. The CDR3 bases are TGTGCCAGCAGCCCCCTGATGGCGGGAGGGCCTTTCGGGGAGCTGTTTTTT.

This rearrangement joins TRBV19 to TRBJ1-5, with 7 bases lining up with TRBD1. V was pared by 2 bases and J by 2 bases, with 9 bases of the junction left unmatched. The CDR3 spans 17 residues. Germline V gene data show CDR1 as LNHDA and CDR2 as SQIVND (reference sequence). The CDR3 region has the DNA TGTGCCAGTAGTATAAGGGGAGGAGACAGGGGCAATCAGCCCCAGCATTTT. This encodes CASSIRGGDRGNQPQHF.